This T cell receptor beta chain was sequenced during a study of shared clonotypes between healthy human individuals. The V end was cut by 1 base, the J end by 6 bases, with 10 bases between. Germline V gives CDR1 SGHAT, CDR2 FQNNGV. This CDR3 has 13 residues. Clones were read by immunoSEQ multiplex PCR, and TCRdb kept only the in-frame ones, dropping some. The sample holds about 580,000 clones; 98% are singletons and the top ten take approximately 0.3%. Terminally differentiated effector memory CD45RA+ cells were left out of the naive CD8 fraction, which was CD45RO-negative and positively selected for CCR7.

The origin of this receptor is a man under 40 in good health. The genes are TRBV11-2 and TRBJ2-7, with D unclear. The sequenced material came from naive CD8+ T cells sorted from blood. This CDR3 reads CASSLVSSFEQYF. The CDR3 DNA sequence: TGTGCCAGCAGCTTAGTCTCCAGTTTCGAGCAGTACTTC.